This T cell receptor beta chain was recorded in a study of blood T cell repertoires in COVID-19. Turning to the study itself: The cDNA or gDNA used as material had been derived from T cells, B-cell-depleted T cells, or PBMCs.

There are 17 residues in the CDR3. The ends were cut back, 0 bases at V and 6 bases at J, with 21 bases in the middle. Germline values: CDR1 KGHSH, CDR2 LQKENI. In the study's own analysis: Amplification with reference gene primers provided the estimates of nucleated cell counts. Sequencing was performed with immunoSEQ multiplex PCR; in TCRdb, only in-frame clones are kept and a portion is missing. V and J calls and clone size follow that table, whereas D and trimming were derived from the DNA. The repertoire holds roughly 20,000 clones, with about 85% as singletons. This TCR was sampled from a human donor in a cohort sampled during active COVID-19. Sequenced sample: peripheral blood. This chain uses TRBV18 with TRBJ2-7; weak D call: TRBD2 (6 bases). CDR3 loop: CASSPPLGGYSSGEQYF. CDR3 nucleotides: TGTGCCAGCTCACCACCGTTGGGGGGTTACTCTTCTGGCGAGCAGTACTTC.